Each of the 32 T cell receptor beta chains below was sequenced from the same sample in a study of control samples from healthy donors and cancer patients. This table comes from immunoSEQ multiplex PCR, and its TCRdb copy is limited to in-frame clones, with some not included. The data contain about 86,000 clones, 90% to 95% of them singletons. The sample comprised blood. The receptors were gathered from a woman younger than 45 in good health.

The gene calls are TRBV6-5 and TRBJ2-5, with D tentatively TRBD1 (6 bases). The CDR3 spans 16 residues. V dropped 3 bases and J dropped 2 bases, with 16 bases sitting between them. Germline V lookup: CDR1 MNHEY, CDR2 SVGAGI. The DNA of the CDR3 is TGTGCCAGCAGTTATAGGTGGGGGCTGGGGCAAGAGACCCAGTACTTC. This codes for CASSYRWGLGQETQYF.

The V gene is TRBV28, the J gene TRBJ2-2; 13 nucleotides match TRBD2. CDR1 MDHEN and CDR2 SYDVKM come from the germline V gene. Germline trimming cut 8 bases from V and 3 bases from J; bases unmatched to any gene: 0. The CDR3 loop spans 14 amino acids. This chain's CDR3 is CASGLAGDTGELFF. As DNA, the CDR3 is TGTGCCAGCGGACTAGCGGGAGACACCGGGGAGCTGTTTTTT. The full variable domain, in which reference TRBV28 and TRBJ2-2 provide the parts outside the CDR3, is DVKVTQSSRYLVKRTGEKVFLECVQDMDHENMFWYRQDPGLGLRLIYFSYDVKMKEKGDIPEGYSVSREKKERFSLILESASTNQTSMYLCASGLAGDTGELFFGEGSRLTVL.

The genes are TRBV5-4 and TRBJ2-7; D might be TRBD2 (7 bases). Looked up from germline, CDR1 is SGHNT and CDR2 is YYREEE (reference sequence). V gave up 4 bases and J gave up 4 bases, with 18 bases separating them. This CDR3 spans 15 amino acids. The chain's CDR3 is CASSPGGAGSYEQYF. CDR3 DNA: TGTGCCAGCAGCCCTGGGGGGGCAGGGAGTTACGAGCAGTACTTC.

The chain links TRBV12-1 to TRBJ1-5; the table's TRBD1 call for D was not verified on the DNA. TRBV12-1 is termed a pseudogene. The CDR3 length is 19 residues. The CDR3 is CASSFGTGEKKTLNQPQHF. In nucleotides, the CDR3 is TGTGCCAGCAGCTTCGGGACAGGGGAAAAAAAAACCCTCAATCAGCCCCAGCATTTT.

This chain joins TRBV27 and TRBJ2-5; 8 positions agree with TRBD2. Looked up from germline, CDR1 is MNHEY and CDR2 is SMNVEV (reference sequence). V dropped 5 bases and J dropped 5; count of bases not matched to a gene: 10. This CDR3 is built from 15 residues. The CDR3 is CASSLKGLGVETQYF. The CDR3 region has the DNA TGTGCCAGCAGTCTTAAGGGACTAGGTGTTGAGACCCAGTACTTC.

V and J are TRBV3-1 (or the pseudogene TRBV3-2) and TRBJ1-2; D may be TRBD1 (6 bases). The V end lost 0 bases, the J end lost 4 bases, and 12 bases lay between the germline ends. CDR1 LGHDT and CDR2 YNNKEL come from the germline V gene (reference sequence). CDR3 length: 15 residues. Here the CDR3 DNA reads TGTGCCAGCAGCCAAGATGGGCAGGGGCGCTATGGCTACACCTTC. This translates into CASSQDGQGRYGYTF.

The chain is built from TRBV30 and TRBJ2-5, with TRBD1 as a possible D gene (6 bases). CDR1 is GTSNPN and CDR2 is SVGIG in the germline V gene (reference sequence). Trimming took 3 bases from V and 4 from J, leaving 15 bases between them. CDR3 size: 14 residues. The CDR3 DNA follows: TGTGCCTGGAGCAGCGGACAGCCAAGAGAGACCCAGTACTTC. It is translated as CAWSSGQPRETQYF.

V and J are TRBV9 and TRBJ1-1; TRBD1 aligns across 7 bases. V lost 0 bases and J lost 8; bases outside the gene matches: 10. This CDR3 spans 15 amino acids. Per germline, CDR1 SGDLS and CDR2 YYNGEE. The CDR3, as DNA: TGTGCCAGCAGCGTAGAAGGGGCAGGGGGTGTAGAAGCTTTCTTT. Encoded protein: CASSVEGAGGVEAFF.

The chain carries TRBV5-1 and TRBJ2-5, with D unclear. The ends were cut back, 4 bases at V and 3 bases at J, with 10 bases in the middle. The CDR3 has 13 residues. From germline, CDR1 is SGHRS and CDR2 YFSETQ. CDR3 bases: TGCGCCAGCAGCCCCCAAGCTGAAGAGACCCAGTACTTC. This sequence encodes CASSPQAEETQYF.

The chain links TRBV29-1 to TRBJ2-1; TRBD1 aligns across 9 bases. The CDR3 runs to 14 residues. V lost 6 bases, J lost 0 bases, and 3 bases stayed unmatched. In germline, CDR1 is SQVTM, CDR2 ANQGSEA. CDR3 loop: CSVATGGSYNEQFF. DNA for the CDR3: TGCAGCGTCGCGACAGGGGGCTCCTACAATGAGCAGTTCTTC.

The chain recombines TRBV12-3 or TRBV12-4 with TRBJ1-3; D remains ambiguous. The V end lost 5 bases, the J end lost 4 bases, and 6 bases lay between the germline ends. The CDR3 is 12 residues long. The CDR3 sequence is CASSVRGNTIYF. The CDR3 DNA follows: TGTGCCAGCAGTGTGCGAGGAAACACCATATATTTT.

The V gene is TRBV5-5, the J gene TRBJ2-2; 7 bases map to TRBD1. This CDR3 is 14 amino acids long. With V trimmed by 4 bases and J by 1 base, 1 base remained unmatched. Germline CDR1 is SGHKS and CDR2 is YYEKEE (reference sequence). The DNA of the CDR3 is TGTGCCAGCAGCCGACAGGGGAACACCGGGGAGCTGTTTTTT. Protein sequence: CASSRQGNTGELFF. Supplemented by reference TRBV5-5 and TRBJ2-2, the full variable domain reads DAGVTQSPTHLIKTRGQQVTLRCSPISGHKSVSWYQQVLGQGPQFIFQYYEKEERGRGNFPDRFSARQFPNYSSELNVNALLLGDSALYLCASSRQGNTGELFFGEGSRLTVL.

V is TRBV28 and J is TRBJ1-5; D gene uncertain. Deletions cut 3 bases from V and 1 base from J, with 4 bases between. The CDR3 loop spans 13 amino acids. Germline CDR1 and CDR2: MDHEN and SYDVKM. The CDR3 protein is CASSFASNQPQHF. The CDR3 DNA reads as TGTGCCAGCAGTTTTGCGAGCAATCAGCCCCAGCATTTT.

The genes are TRBV5-1 and TRBJ1-1; no clear D. The CDR3 consists of 11 residues. In germline, CDR1 is SGHRS, CDR2 YFSETQ. V lost 6 bases to trimming and J lost 1 base, with 4 bases between them. The CDR3 sequence: CASIGNTEAFF. The CDR3 nucleotides read TGCGCCAGCATAGGGAACACTGAAGCTTTCTTT.

The chain combines TRBV3-1 (or the pseudogene TRBV3-2) with TRBJ2-3, with D possibly being TRBD1 or TRBD2 (6 bases each). The germline V gene has CDR1 LGHDT and CDR2 YNNKEL (reference sequence). The CDR3 sequence is 17 residues long. Trimming removed 0 bases at V and 0 bases at J, with 13 bases between. CDR3 nucleotide sequence: TGTGCCAGCAGCCAAGATCCCGGGGGCCATAGCACAGATACGCAGTATTTT. It yields the protein CASSQDPGGHSTDTQYF.

The chain uses TRBV9 and TRBJ2-3; TRBD2 aligns across 9 bases. The germline gives CDR1 SGDLS, CDR2 YYNGEE. V shed 4 bases and J 7 bases; nucleotides not matched to a gene: 16. This CDR3 has 17 residues. CDR3 DNA: TGTGCCAGCAGCCCCCGGGGGGGCGGGGGGGCCATGAATACGCAGTATTTT. Translation gives CASSPRGGGGAMNTQYF.

Here the CDR3 reads CSASSTGTTYEQYF. CDR3 nucleotide sequence: TGCAGTGCTAGTTCTACGGGGACTACATACGAGCAGTACTTC. This sequence joins TRBV20-1 and TRBJ2-7, with 7 nucleotides matching TRBD2. Germline V gene sequence: CDR1 DFQATT, CDR2 SNEGSKA (reference sequence). The ends lost 3 bases at V and 4 bases at J; junction bases unmatched: 9. CDR3 length equals 14 residues.

The count of this clone is one. The chain joins TRBV5-1 to TRBJ2-2, with 10 bases aligning to TRBD2. Germline CDR1 and CDR2: SGHRS and YFSETQ. J was trimmed by 1 base and V by 3 bases; bases with no gene match: 9. CDR3 size: 18 residues. CDR3 nucleotide sequence: TGCGCCAGCAGCTCGGGCCCCAGACTAGCGGGGAACACCGGGGAGCTGTTTTTT. This translates into CASSSGPRLAGNTGELFF. The complete variable domain, with remaining parts taken from reference TRBV5-1 and TRBJ2-2, reads KAGVTQTPRYLIKTRGQQVTLSCSPISGHRSVSWYQQTPGQGLQFLFEYFSETQRNKGNFPGRFSGRQFSNSRSEMNVSTLELGDSALYLCASSSGPRLAGNTGELFFGEGSRLTVL.

The chain has TRBV19 and TRBJ1-2, with D unclear. The ends were cut back, 1 base at V and 8 bases at J, with 17 bases in the middle. The CDR3 runs to 15 residues. The germline V gene encodes CDR1 LNHDA and CDR2 SQIVND (reference sequence). The DNA of the CDR3 is TGTGCCAGTAGTATAGTCGGACGGCCACCCGTAGGCTACACCTTC. Translation gives CASSIVGRPPVGYTF.

V usage is TRBV6-1 and J usage is TRBJ1-2; the D is unclear. The length of the CDR3 is 14 residues. Germline CDR1 is MNHNS and CDR2 is SASEGT. The V end lost 2 bases, the J end lost 0 bases, and 7 bases lay between the germline ends. CDR3 residues: CASSELWSNYGYTF. CDR3 DNA sequence: TGTGCCAGCAGTGAACTCTGGTCTAACTATGGCTACACCTTC.

This chain links TRBV19 with TRBJ1-5; 9 positions match TRBD1. CDR3 length equals 14 residues. Germline V lookup: CDR1 LNHDA, CDR2 SQIVND (reference sequence). The J segment lost 7 bases and the V segment lost 6 bases, leaving 7 bases of the junction unmatched. For the CDR3, the DNA is TGTGCCAGTAGCACCACAGGGGGCGAGCAGCCCCAGCATTTT. Translation gives CASSTTGGEQPQHF. Drawing the rest from reference TRBV19 and TRBJ1-5, the complete variable domain is DGGITQSPKYLFRKEGQNVTLSCEQNLNHDAMYWYRQDPGQGLRLIYYSQIVNDFQKGDIAEGYSVSREKKESFPLTVTSAQKNPTAFYLCASSTTGGEQPQHFGDGTRLSIL.

V is TRBV10-1 and J is TRBJ2-2; D may be TRBD1 (5 bases). V was clipped by 3 bases and J by 3 bases, with 14 bases between them. The CDR3 has 16 amino acids. Germline V gene data show CDR1 as WNHNN and CDR2 as SYGVQD (reference sequence). CDR3 nucleotide sequence: TGCGCCAGCAGTGACCAGGGTGTGGGTCACACCGGGGAGCTGTTTTTT. Translating gives CASSDQGVGHTGELFF.

The chain joins TRBV5-6 to TRBJ2-7; no reliable D call. Trimming shortened V by 4 bases and J by 3 bases, and 5 bases separated the two germline ends. Germline CDR1 reads SGHDT; CDR2 reads YYEEEE. The CDR3 extends over 11 amino acids. DNA for the CDR3: TGTGCCAGCAGCCTAGGCTACGAGCAGTACTTC. Encoded protein: CASSLGYEQYF.

This chain uses TRBV5-4 with TRBJ2-1; tentatively, D is TRBD1 (5 bases). The CDR3 runs 15 residues. Trimming removed 4 bases at V and 3 bases at J, with 14 bases between. In germline, CDR1 is SGHNT, CDR2 YYREEE (reference sequence). In DNA, the CDR3 is TGTGCCAGCAGCCTGGTAACAGGCCTCTACAATGAGCAGTTCTTC. Translating gives CASSLVTGLYNEQFF.

The gene calls are TRBV4-1 and TRBJ2-7; the match to TRBD1 covers 11 bases. This CDR3 comprises 15 residues. Germline V gives CDR1 MGHRA, CDR2 YSYEKL. The V gene end was trimmed by 4 bases and the J gene end by 7 bases; junction bases not matched to a gene: 9. CDR3 sequence reads: CASSRLGQGAGEQYF. The CDR3 nucleotides are TGCGCCAGCAGCCGGCTAGGACAGGGGGCAGGAGAGCAGTACTTC.

The CDR3 DNA is TGCGCCAGCAGCCAGGCCGGGACATGGGATGGCTACACCTTC. This sequence encodes CASSQAGTWDGYTF. The V gene is TRBV5-1, the J gene TRBJ1-2; tentatively, D is TRBD1 (6 bases). The CDR3 spans 14 residues. CDR1 is SGHRS, CDR2 YFSETQ, per germline. V lost 4 bases, J lost 6 bases, and 16 bases lay in between.

The gene calls are TRBV27 and TRBJ1-2; D call uncertain. This CDR3 is built from 14 residues. V gave up 8 bases and J gave up 0 bases, with 13 bases separating them. The germline gives CDR1 MNHEY, CDR2 SMNVEV (reference sequence). In DNA form, the CDR3 reads TGTGCCAGCGCGAGGACTGCGACTAACTATGGCTACACCTTC. This sequence encodes CASARTATNYGYTF.

This chain joins TRBV28 and TRBJ1-5, with TRBD1 as a possible D gene (5 bases). Trimming took 2 bases from V and 6 from J, leaving 11 bases between them. Germline V CDR1 and CDR2: MDHEN, SYDVKM. The CDR3 runs 14 residues. The CDR3 nucleotides read TGTGCCAGCAGTTTAATGAGGGGCGGTCAGCCCCAGCATTTT. It is translated as CASSLMRGGQPQHF.

This rearrangement joins TRBV7-9 to TRBJ1-2, with 11 positions matching TRBD1. Germline lookup yields CDR1 SEHNR and CDR2 FQNEAQ (reference sequence). The CDR3 runs 15 residues. The ends lost 5 bases at V and 4 bases at J; junction bases unmatched: 6. The CDR3 coding sequence is TGTGCCAGCAGCGTAGGACAGGGGGCAGGCTATGGCTACACCTTC. It specifies CASSVGQGAGYGYTF.

Details on this clone: The same CDR3 also results from other DNA sequences found in this sample. The chain couples TRBV2 to TRBJ1-2; no clear D. Trimming shortened V by 11 bases and J by 1 base, and 11 bases separated the two germline ends. The CDR3 consists of 12 residues. Germline V lookup: CDR1 SNHLY, CDR2 FYNNEI. The CDR3 coding sequence is TGTGCCTCCAAACCGGATAACTATGGCTACACCTTC. It translates to CASKPDNYGYTF.

J is TRBJ2-7 and V is TRBV6-5; 8 bases align to TRBD1. The junction had 14 bases not matched to a gene; V was cut back by 10 bases and J by 6 bases. Per germline, CDR1 MNHEY and CDR2 SVGAGI. The CDR3 covers 14 residues. The CDR3 DNA sequence: TGTGCCACCCGACCGATGACAGGGGCGTTCGAGCAGTACTTC. It translates to CATRPMTGAFEQYF.

The chain couples TRBV5-1 to TRBJ1-2, with D perhaps matching TRBD1 (5 bases). V gave up 3 bases and J gave up 4 bases, with 19 bases separating them. The CDR3 loop spans 16 amino acids. Per germline, CDR1 SGHRS and CDR2 YFSETQ. CDR3 sequence (DNA): TGCGCCAGCAGCTCGGGCGGCGGAGGGGCTATCTATGGCTACACCTTC. This sequence encodes CASSSGGGGAIYGYTF. Looking up the rest from reference TRBV5-1 and TRBJ1-2 gives the full variable domain: KAGVTQTPRYLIKTRGQQVTLSCSPISGHRSVSWYQQTPGQGLQFLFEYFSETQRNKGNFPGRFSGRQFSNSRSEMNVSTLELGDSALYLCASSSGGGGAIYGYTFGSGTRLTVV.